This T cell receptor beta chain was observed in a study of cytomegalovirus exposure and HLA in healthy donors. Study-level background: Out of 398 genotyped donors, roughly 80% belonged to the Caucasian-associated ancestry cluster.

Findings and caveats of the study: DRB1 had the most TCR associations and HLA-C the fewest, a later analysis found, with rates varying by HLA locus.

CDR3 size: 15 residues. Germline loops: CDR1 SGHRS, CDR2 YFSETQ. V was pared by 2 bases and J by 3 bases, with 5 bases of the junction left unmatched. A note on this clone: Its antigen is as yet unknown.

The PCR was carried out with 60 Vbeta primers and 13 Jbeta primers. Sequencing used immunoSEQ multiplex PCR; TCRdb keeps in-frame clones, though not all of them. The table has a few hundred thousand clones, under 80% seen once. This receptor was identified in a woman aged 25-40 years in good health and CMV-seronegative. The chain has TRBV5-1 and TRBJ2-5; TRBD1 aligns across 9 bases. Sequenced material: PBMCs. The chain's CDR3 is CASSFEQGAEETQYF. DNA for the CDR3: TGCGCCAGCAGCTTCGAACAGGGGGCGGAAGAGACCCAGTACTTC.